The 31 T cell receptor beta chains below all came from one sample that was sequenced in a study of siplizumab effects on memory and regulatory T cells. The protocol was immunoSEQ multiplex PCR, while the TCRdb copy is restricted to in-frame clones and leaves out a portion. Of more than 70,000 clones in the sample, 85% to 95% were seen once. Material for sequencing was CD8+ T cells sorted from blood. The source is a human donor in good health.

CDR3 sequence reads: CASSLADLDRVGTEAFF. Here the CDR3 DNA reads TGTGCCAGCAGCTTAGCGGATTTGGACAGGGTCGGGACTGAAGCTTTCTTT. The chain recombines TRBV7-9 with TRBJ1-1, with 8 bases matching TRBD1. CDR3 length: 17 amino acids. CDR1 is SEHNR, CDR2 FQNEAQ, per germline (reference sequence). V dropped 0 bases and J dropped 5; count of bases not matched to a gene: 11.

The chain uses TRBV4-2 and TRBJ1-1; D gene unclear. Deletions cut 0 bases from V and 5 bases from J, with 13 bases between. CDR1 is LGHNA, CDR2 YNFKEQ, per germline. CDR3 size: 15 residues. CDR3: CASSQDRFTGTEAFF. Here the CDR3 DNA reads TGTGCCAGCAGCCAAGATAGGTTTACGGGGACTGAAGCTTTCTTT.

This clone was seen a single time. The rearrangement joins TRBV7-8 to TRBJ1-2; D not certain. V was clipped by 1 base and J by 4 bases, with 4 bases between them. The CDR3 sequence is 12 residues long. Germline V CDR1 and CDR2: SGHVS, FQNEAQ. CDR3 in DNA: TGTGCCAGCAGCTTAGACAGCTATGGCTACACCTTC. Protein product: CASSLDSYGYTF.

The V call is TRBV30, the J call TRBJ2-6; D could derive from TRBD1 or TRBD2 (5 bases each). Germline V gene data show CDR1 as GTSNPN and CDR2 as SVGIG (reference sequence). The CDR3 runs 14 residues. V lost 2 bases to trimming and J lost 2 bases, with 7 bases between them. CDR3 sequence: CAWSRGTGANVLTF. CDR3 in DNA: TGTGCCTGGAGTCGGGGCACTGGGGCCAACGTCCTGACTTTC.

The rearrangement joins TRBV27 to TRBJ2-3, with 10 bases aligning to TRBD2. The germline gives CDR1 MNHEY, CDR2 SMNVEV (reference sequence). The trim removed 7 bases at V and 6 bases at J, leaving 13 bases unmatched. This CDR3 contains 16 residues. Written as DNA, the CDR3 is TGTGCCAGCACTTCTCAGCGGGAGGGCTCATGGGATACGCAGTATTTT. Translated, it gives CASTSQREGSWDTQYF.

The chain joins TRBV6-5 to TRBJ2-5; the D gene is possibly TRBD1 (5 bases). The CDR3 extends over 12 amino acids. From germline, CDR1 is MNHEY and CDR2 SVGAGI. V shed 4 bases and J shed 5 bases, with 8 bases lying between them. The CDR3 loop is CASSSGLETQYF. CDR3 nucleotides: TGTGCCAGCAGTTCAGGGCTGGAGACCCAGTACTTC.

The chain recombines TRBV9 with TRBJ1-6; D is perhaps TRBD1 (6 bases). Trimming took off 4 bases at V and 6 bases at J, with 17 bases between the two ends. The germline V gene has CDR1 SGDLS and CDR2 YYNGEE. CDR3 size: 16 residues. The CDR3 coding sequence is TGTGCCAGCAGCCTCTTCCCCCAGGGGTCTAATTCACCCCTCCACTTT. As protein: CASSLFPQGSNSPLHF. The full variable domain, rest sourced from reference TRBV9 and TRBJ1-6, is DSGVTQTPKHLITATGQRVTLRCSPRSGDLSVYWYQQSLDQGLQFLIQYYNGEERAKGNILERFSAQQFPDLHSELNLSSLELGDSALYFCASSLFPQGSNSPLHFGNGTRLTVT.

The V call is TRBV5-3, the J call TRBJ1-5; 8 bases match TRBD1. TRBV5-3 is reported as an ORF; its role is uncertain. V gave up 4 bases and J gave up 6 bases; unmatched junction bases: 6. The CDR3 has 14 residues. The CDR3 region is CARSRRQGTQPQHF. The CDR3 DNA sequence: TGTGCCAGAAGCCGGAGACAGGGGACTCAGCCCCAGCATTTT.

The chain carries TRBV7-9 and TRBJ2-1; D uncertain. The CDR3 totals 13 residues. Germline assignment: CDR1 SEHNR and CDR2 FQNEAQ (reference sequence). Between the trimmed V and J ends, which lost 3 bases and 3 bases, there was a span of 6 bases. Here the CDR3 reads CASSFESYNEQFF. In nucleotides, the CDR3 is TGTGCCAGCAGCTTTGAAAGCTACAATGAGCAGTTCTTC. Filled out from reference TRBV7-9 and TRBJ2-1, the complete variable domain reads DTGVSQNPRHKITKRGQNVTFRCDPISEHNRLYWYRQTLGQGPEFLTYFQNEAQLEKSRLLSDRFSAERPKGSFSTLEIQRTEQGDSAMYLCASSFESYNEQFFGPGTRLTVL.

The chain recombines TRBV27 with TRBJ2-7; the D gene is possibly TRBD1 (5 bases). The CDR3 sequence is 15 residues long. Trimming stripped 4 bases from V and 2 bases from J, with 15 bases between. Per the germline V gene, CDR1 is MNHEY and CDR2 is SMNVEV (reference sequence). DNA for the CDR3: TGTGCCAGCAGTTGGGCAGGGAACTACGCCTACGAGCAGTACTTC. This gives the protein CASSWAGNYAYEQYF.

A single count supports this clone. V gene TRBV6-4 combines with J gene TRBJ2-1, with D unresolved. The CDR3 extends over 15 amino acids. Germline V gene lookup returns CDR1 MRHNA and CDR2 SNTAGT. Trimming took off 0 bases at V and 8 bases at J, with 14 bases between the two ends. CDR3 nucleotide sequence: TGTGCCAGCAGTGACTCGCTAGGTAGTGGGCATGAGCAGTTCTTC. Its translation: CASSDSLGSGHEQFF.

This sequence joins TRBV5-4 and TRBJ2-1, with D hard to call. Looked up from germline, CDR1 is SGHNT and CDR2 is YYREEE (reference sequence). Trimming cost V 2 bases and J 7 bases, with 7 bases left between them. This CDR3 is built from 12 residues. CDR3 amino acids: CASSFKKNEQFF. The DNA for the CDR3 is TGTGCCAGCAGCTTTAAGAAGAATGAGCAGTTCTTC.

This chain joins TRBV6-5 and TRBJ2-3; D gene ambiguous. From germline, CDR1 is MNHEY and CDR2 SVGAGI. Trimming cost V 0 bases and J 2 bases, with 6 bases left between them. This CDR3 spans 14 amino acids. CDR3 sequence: CASSYSHYTDTQYF. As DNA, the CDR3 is TGTGCCAGCAGTTACTCACACTACACAGATACGCAGTATTTT.

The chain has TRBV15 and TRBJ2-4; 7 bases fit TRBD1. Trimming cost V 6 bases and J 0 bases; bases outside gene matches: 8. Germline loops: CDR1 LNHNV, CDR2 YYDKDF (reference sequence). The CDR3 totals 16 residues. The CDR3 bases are TGTGCCACCAGAAGTTCAGGGACAGTAGCCAAAAACATTCAGTACTTC. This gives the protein CATRSSGTVAKNIQYF. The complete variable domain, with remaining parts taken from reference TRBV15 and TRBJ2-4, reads DAMVIQNPRYQVTQFGKPVTLSCSQTLNHNVMYWYQQKSSQAPKLLFHYYDKDFNNEADTPDNFQSRRPNTSFCFLDIRSPGLGDTAMYLCATRSSGTVAKNIQYFGAGTRLSVL.

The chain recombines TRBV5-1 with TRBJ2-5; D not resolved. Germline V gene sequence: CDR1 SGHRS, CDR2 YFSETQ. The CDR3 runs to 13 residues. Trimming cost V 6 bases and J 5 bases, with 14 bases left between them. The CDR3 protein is CASKVRSVETQYF. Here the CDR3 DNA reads TGCGCCAGCAAAGTTCGGAGCGTGGAGACCCAGTACTTC.

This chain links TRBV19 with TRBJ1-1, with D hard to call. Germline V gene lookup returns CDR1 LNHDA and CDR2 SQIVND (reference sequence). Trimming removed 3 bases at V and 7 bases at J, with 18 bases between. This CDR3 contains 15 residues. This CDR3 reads CASSIVFFGTSEAFF. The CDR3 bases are TGTGCCAGTAGTATTGTTTTCTTTGGAACAAGTGAAGCTTTCTTT.

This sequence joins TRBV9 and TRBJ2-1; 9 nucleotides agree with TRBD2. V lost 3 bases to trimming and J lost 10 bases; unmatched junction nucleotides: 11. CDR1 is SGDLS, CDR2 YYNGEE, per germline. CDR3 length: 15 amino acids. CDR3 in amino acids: CASSARTSASGEQFF. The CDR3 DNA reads TGTGCCAGCAGCGCCAGGACTAGCGCCTCCGGGGAGCAGTTCTTC. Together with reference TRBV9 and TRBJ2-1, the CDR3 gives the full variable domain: DSGVTQTPKHLITATGQRVTLRCSPRSGDLSVYWYQQSLDQGLQFLIQYYNGEERAKGNILERFSAQQFPDLHSELNLSSLELGDSALYFCASSARTSASGEQFFGPGTRLTVL.

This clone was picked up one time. CDR3 nucleotide sequence: TGTGCCAGCAGCCACAGTTCAGGGGGGGACGAGCAGTTCTTC. It encodes CASSHSSGGDEQFF. V and J are TRBV6-5 and TRBJ2-1, with D perhaps assigned TRBD1 or TRBD2 (7 bases each). From germline, CDR1 is MNHEY and CDR2 SVGAGI. Deletions cut 6 bases from V and 10 bases from J, with 19 bases between. The CDR3 has 14 amino acids.

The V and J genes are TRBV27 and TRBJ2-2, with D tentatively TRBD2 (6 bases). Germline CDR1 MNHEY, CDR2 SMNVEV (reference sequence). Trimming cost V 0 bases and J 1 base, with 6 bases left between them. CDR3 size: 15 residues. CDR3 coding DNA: TGTGCCAGCAGTTTATCGGGAGGGAACACCGGGGAGCTGTTTTTT. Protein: CASSLSGGNTGELFF.

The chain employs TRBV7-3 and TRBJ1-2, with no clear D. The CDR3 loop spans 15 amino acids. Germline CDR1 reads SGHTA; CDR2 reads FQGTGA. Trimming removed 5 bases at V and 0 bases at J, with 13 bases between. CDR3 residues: CASSSDGRANYGYTF. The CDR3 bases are TGTGCCAGCAGCAGCGATGGTAGAGCTAACTATGGCTACACCTTC.

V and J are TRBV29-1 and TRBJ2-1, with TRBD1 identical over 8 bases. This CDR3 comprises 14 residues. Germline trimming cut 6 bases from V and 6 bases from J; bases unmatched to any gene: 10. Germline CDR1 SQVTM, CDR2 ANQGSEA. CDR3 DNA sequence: TGCAGCGTGATGACAGGGGCCTCTGTCAATGAGCAGTTCTTC. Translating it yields CSVMTGASVNEQFF.

The CDR3 spells CASSQELAEVYEQYF. DNA of the CDR3: TGCGCCAGCAGCCAAGAGCTAGCGGAGGTTTACGAGCAGTACTTC. The genes are TRBV4-1 and TRBJ2-7, with 7 bases fitting TRBD2. The J segment lost 4 bases and the V segment lost 0 bases, leaving 6 bases of the junction unmatched. Germline V gene lookup returns CDR1 MGHRA and CDR2 YSYEKL. This CDR3 has 15 residues.

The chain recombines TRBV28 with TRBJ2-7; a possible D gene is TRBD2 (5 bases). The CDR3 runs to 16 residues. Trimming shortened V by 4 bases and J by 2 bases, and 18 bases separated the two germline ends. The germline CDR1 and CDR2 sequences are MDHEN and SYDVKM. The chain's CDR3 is CASSSTTTRVPYEQYF. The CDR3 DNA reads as TGTGCCAGCAGTTCGACAACTACTAGAGTCCCCTACGAGCAGTACTTC.

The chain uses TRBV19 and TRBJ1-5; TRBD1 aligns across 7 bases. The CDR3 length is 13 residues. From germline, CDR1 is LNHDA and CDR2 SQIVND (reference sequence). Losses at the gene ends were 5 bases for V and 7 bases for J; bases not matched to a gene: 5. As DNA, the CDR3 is TGTGCCAGTAGTCGACAGGGCCCCCAGCCCCAGCATTTT. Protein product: CASSRQGPQPQHF.

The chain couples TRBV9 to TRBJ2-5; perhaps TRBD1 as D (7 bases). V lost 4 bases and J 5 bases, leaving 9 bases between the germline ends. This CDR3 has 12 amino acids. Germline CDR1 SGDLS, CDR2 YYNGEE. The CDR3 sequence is CASSSGGETQYF. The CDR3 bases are TGTGCCAGCAGCTCAGGGGGGGAGACCCAGTACTTC.

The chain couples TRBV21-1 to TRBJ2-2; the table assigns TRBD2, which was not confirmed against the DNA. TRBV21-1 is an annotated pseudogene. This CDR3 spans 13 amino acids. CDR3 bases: TGTGCCAGCAGCATAATAGATACCGGGGAGCTGTTTTTT. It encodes CASSIIDTGELFF.

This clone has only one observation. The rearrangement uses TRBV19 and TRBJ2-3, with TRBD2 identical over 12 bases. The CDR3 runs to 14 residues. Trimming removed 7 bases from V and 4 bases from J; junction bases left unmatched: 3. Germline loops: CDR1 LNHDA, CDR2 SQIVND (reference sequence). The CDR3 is CASIPSGRADTQYF. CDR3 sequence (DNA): TGTGCCAGTATCCCTAGCGGGAGGGCAGATACGCAGTATTTT. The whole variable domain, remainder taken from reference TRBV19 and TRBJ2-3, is DGGITQSPKYLFRKEGQNVTLSCEQNLNHDAMYWYRQDPGQGLRLIYYSQIVNDFQKGDIAEGYSVSREKKESFPLTVTSAQKNPTAFYLCASIPSGRADTQYFGPGTRLTVL.

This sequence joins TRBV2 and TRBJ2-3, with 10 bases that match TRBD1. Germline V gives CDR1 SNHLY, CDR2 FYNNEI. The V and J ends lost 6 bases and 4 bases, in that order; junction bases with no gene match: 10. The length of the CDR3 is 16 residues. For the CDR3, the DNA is TGTGCCAGCAGCGGAGGGGACAGGGGTTTGGCAGATACGCAGTATTTT. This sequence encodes CASSGGDRGLADTQYF.

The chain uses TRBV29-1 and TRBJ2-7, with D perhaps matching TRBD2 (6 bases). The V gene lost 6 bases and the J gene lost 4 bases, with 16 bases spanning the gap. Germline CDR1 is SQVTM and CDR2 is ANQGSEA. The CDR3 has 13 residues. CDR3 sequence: CSVQLAEQYEQYF. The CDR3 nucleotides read TGCAGCGTCCAATTAGCGGAACAATACGAGCAGTACTTC.

CDR3 loop: CASSGAKHYGYTF. In DNA, the CDR3 is TGTGCCAGCAGTGGAGCCAAACACTATGGCTACACCTTC. The chain joins TRBV2 to TRBJ1-2; D gene ambiguous. CDR3 length: 13 amino acids. The V end was cut by 4 bases, the J end by 3 bases, with 9 bases between. Per the germline V gene, CDR1 is SNHLY and CDR2 is FYNNEI.

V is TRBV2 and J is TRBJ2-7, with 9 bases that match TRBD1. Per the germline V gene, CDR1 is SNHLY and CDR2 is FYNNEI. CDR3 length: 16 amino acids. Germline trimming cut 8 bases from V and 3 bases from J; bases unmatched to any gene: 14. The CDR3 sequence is CASGGNPGTGLYEQYF. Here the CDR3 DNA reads TGTGCCAGCGGGGGTAATCCCGGGACAGGGCTCTACGAGCAGTACTTC. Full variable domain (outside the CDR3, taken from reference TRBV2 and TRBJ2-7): EPEVTQTPSHQVTQMGQEVILRCVPISNHLYFYWYRQILGQKVEFLVSFYNNEISEKSEIFDDQFSVERPDGSNFTLKIRSTKLEDSAMYFCASGGNPGTGLYEQYFGPGTRLTVT.